The 23 T cell receptor beta chains presented below share a single source sample, sequenced in a study of brain T cells in children with intractable seizures. Some clones are missing from TCRdb's copy, which holds only in-frame ones; the method was immunoSEQ multiplex PCR. The sample consists of about 350,000 clones, about 93% of them appearing once. Time point indicated: blood from clinic visit 5 months post-surgery; TSC patient then seizure free. The starting material was peripheral blood, obtained around 5 months after surgery. The source is a boy less than two years old with tuberous sclerosis and intractable seizures.

As concerns this clone: At the DNA level, this CDR3 is encoded by other sequences in the same sample as well. The V call is TRBV3-1 (or the pseudogene TRBV3-2), the J call TRBJ2-7; D call uncertain. V was trimmed by 1 base and J by 4 bases, leaving 5 bases between them. The CDR3 has 12 residues. Per germline, CDR1 LGHDT and CDR2 YNNKEL (reference sequence). The CDR3 reads CASSQVTYEQYF. The CDR3 region has the DNA TGTGCCAGCAGCCAAGTCACGTACGAGCAGTACTTC.

The rearrangement links TRBV29-1 to TRBJ1-2; D is unclear. The germline V and J ends were trimmed by 1 base and 6 bases, with 18 bases remaining between them. This CDR3 has 15 amino acids. From germline, CDR1 is SQVTM and CDR2 ANQGSEA. The CDR3 here is CSVEVRRPDRDGYTF. CDR3 nucleotide sequence: TGCAGCGTTGAAGTCAGGCGGCCTGACCGGGATGGCTACACCTTC.

The chain has TRBV4-2 and TRBJ2-7, with 9 bases identical to TRBD1. In germline, CDR1 is LGHNA, CDR2 YNFKEQ. The CDR3 extends over 15 amino acids. The junction had 3 bases not matched to a gene; V was cut back by 1 base and J by 2 bases. This CDR3 is CASSQAGQGTYEQYF. The CDR3 nucleotides read TGTGCCAGCAGCCAAGCGGGACAGGGCACCTACGAGCAGTACTTC.

This chain connects TRBV5-4 to TRBJ2-7; 11 bases fit TRBD2. The CDR3 contains 17 residues. Trimming took 2 bases from V and 2 from J; bases not matched to a gene: 9. Germline values: CDR1 SGHNT, CDR2 YYREEE (reference sequence). Written as DNA, the CDR3 is TGTGCCAGCAGCTTTAGCGGGACTAGCGGTACTACCTACGAGCAGTACTTC. It is translated as CASSFSGTSGTTYEQYF.

The chain links TRBV12-3 or TRBV12-4 to TRBJ2-7; no firm D call. Trimming pared 1 base from V and 4 bases from J, leaving 8 bases between. CDR3 length: 13 amino acids. CDR3 DNA sequence: TGTGCCAGCAGTTTAGGGGGTAGATACGAGCAGTACTTC. It specifies CASSLGGRYEQYF.

V is TRBV6-5 and J is TRBJ2-4, with TRBD2 matching 7 bases. The germline gives CDR1 MNHEY, CDR2 SVGAGI. The CDR3 has 15 residues. The junction had 6 bases not matched to a gene; V was cut back by 6 bases and J by 1 base. CDR3 residues: CASRSLAAAKNIQYF. In nucleotides, the CDR3 is TGTGCCAGCAGATCCCTAGCGGCGGCCAAAAACATTCAGTACTTC.

The CDR3 protein is CASSFGTSGGAGNEQFF. CDR3 coding DNA: TGTGCCAGCAGCTTCGGGACTAGCGGGGGGGCGGGCAATGAGCAGTTCTTC. The rearrangement links TRBV7-8 to TRBJ2-1; 16 positions match TRBD2. The CDR3 has 17 residues. The trim removed 3 bases at V and 6 bases at J, leaving 5 bases unmatched. The germline CDR1 and CDR2 sequences are SGHVS and FQNEAQ.

V usage is TRBV5-1 and J usage is TRBJ2-5, with D perhaps TRBD2 (6 bases). The CDR3 runs to 16 residues. Germline V gene sequence: CDR1 SGHRS, CDR2 YFSETQ. V was clipped by 4 bases and J by 3 bases, with 19 bases between them. CDR3 coding DNA: TGCGCCAGCAGCGAAAAATTCGGGAGTATCAAAGAGACCCAGTACTTC. This codes for CASSEKFGSIKETQYF.

The chain combines TRBV5-6 with TRBJ1-1; weak D call: TRBD1 (5 bases). With 4 bases removed from V and 1 base from J, the gap between germline ends came to 11 bases. CDR1 SGHDT and CDR2 YYEEEE come from the germline V gene. The CDR3 runs 14 residues. CDR3 coding DNA: TGTGCCAGCAGCCCCCAGGGAGGGAACACTGAAGCTTTCTTT. Translating gives CASSPQGGNTEAFF.

The rearrangement uses TRBV6-5 and TRBJ2-3, with D possibly matching TRBD2 (5 bases). CDR3 length equals 14 residues. V was shortened by 2 bases and J by 2 bases, with 8 bases between the two germline ends. CDR1 and CDR2 from the germline V gene are MNHEY and SVGAGI. The CDR3 sequence: CASSYDGNTDTQYF. The CDR3 nucleotides are TGTGCCAGCAGTTACGACGGGAACACAGATACGCAGTATTTT.

The rearrangement joins TRBV2 to TRBJ2-1, with D perhaps TRBD1 (5 bases). The V end lost 10 bases, the J end lost 4 bases, and 17 bases lay between the germline ends. The CDR3 consists of 14 residues. Per the germline V gene, CDR1 is SNHLY and CDR2 is FYNNEI. The CDR3 protein is CATEGVADYNEQFF. CDR3 nucleotides: TGTGCCACCGAAGGGGTAGCAGATTACAATGAGCAGTTCTTC.

This clone was observed at least ten times. This chain connects TRBV7-9 to TRBJ2-7; D uncertain. The germline V and J ends were trimmed by 2 bases and 6 bases, with 8 bases remaining between them. CDR3 length: 12 residues. Looked up from germline, CDR1 is SEHNR and CDR2 is FQNEAQ (reference sequence). CDR3 sequence (DNA): TGTGCCAGCAGCTTAACCGTCGGCGAGCAGTACTTC. As protein: CASSLTVGEQYF. Full variable domain (outside the CDR3, taken from reference TRBV7-9 and TRBJ2-7): DTGVSQNPRHKITKRGQNVTFRCDPISEHNRLYWYRQTLGQGPEFLTYFQNEAQLEKSRLLSDRFSAERPKGSFSTLEIQRTEQGDSAMYLCASSLTVGEQYFGPGTRLTVT.

The chain uses TRBV29-1 and TRBJ2-3; possibly TRBD2 for D (6 bases). CDR3 length: 15 residues. V was trimmed by 4 bases and J by 3 bases, leaving 17 bases between them. Per the germline V gene, CDR1 is SQVTM and CDR2 is ANQGSEA. CDR3 region: CSVGRGRLGTDTQYF. CDR3 DNA: TGCAGCGTTGGACGGGGGAGACTAGGGACAGATACGCAGTATTTT.

The chain recombines TRBV5-3 with TRBJ2-7; 9 bases map to TRBD1. TRBV5-3 is an ORF for which the function is uncertain. CDR3 size: 15 residues. V was pared by 1 base and J by 2 bases, with 4 bases of the junction left unmatched. This chain's CDR3 is CARSLPNRGPYEQYF. The CDR3 region has the DNA TGTGCCAGAAGCTTGCCGAACAGGGGGCCCTACGAGCAGTACTTC.

The chain has TRBV10-3 and TRBJ2-2, with a possible D match to TRBD1 (6 bases). CDR1 and CDR2 from the germline V gene are ENHRY and SYGVKD. The CDR3 is made up of 15 amino acids. Trimming left V 5 bases short and J 6 bases short, with 16 bases between. The CDR3 nucleotides read TGTGCCATCAGTTTCCGGGACATAGAGTCCGGGGAGCTGTTTTTT. This translates into CAISFRDIESGELFF.

This chain connects TRBV7-6 to TRBJ1-1, with D tentatively TRBD1 (6 bases). The CDR3 runs 15 residues. Germline V CDR1 and CDR2: SGHVS, FNYEAQ. V lost 4 bases and J 1 base, leaving 13 bases between the germline ends. The CDR3 loop reads CASSSAGAKNTEAFF. The CDR3, as DNA: TGTGCCAGCAGCTCGGCAGGGGCGAAGAACACTGAAGCTTTCTTT. Combining the CDR3 with reference TRBV7-6 and TRBJ1-1 gives the whole variable domain GAGVSQSPRYKVTKRGQDVALRCDPISGHVSLYWYRQALGQGPEFLTYFNYEAQQDKSGLPNDRFSAERPEGSISTLTIQRTEQRDSAMYRCASSSAGAKNTEAFFGQGTRLTVV.

V is TRBV6-5 and J is TRBJ2-1; 8 bases map to TRBD1. This CDR3 is built from 15 residues. After removal of 2 bases from V and 7 bases from J, the junction contained 7 bases not matched to a gene. Germline CDR1 and CDR2: MNHEY and SVGAGI. The chain's CDR3 is CASSYGWQGANEQFF. The CDR3 nucleotides are TGTGCCAGCAGTTACGGTTGGCAGGGGGCGAATGAGCAGTTCTTC.

The genes are TRBV19 and TRBJ1-1; 9 bases align to TRBD1. Germline V gives CDR1 LNHDA, CDR2 SQIVND (reference sequence). The junction had 9 bases not matched to a gene; V was cut back by 6 bases and J by 4 bases. The CDR3 consists of 15 residues. Here the CDR3 reads CASRVPGTGPTEAFF. The CDR3 nucleotides are TGTGCCAGTAGAGTCCCCGGGACAGGGCCCACTGAAGCTTTCTTT.

The chain employs TRBV9 and TRBJ1-1, with D unresolved. The CDR3 sequence is 13 residues long. The germline gives CDR1 SGDLS, CDR2 YYNGEE. Trimming left V 0 bases short and J 6 bases short, with 9 bases between. This CDR3 is CASSVEVGAEAFF. In DNA, the CDR3 is TGTGCCAGCAGCGTAGAAGTGGGCGCTGAAGCTTTCTTT.

The J gene is TRBJ1-4, the V gene TRBV29-1; no clear D. Deletions cut 4 bases from V and 10 bases from J, with 13 bases between. The CDR3 is 12 amino acids. Germline CDR1 SQVTM, CDR2 ANQGSEA. The CDR3 sequence: CSVGIGFGKLFF. The CDR3 coding sequence is TGCAGCGTTGGTATAGGGTTTGGAAAACTGTTTTTT. Filled out from reference TRBV29-1 and TRBJ1-4, the complete variable domain reads SAVISQKPSRDICQRGTSLTIQCQVDSQVTMMFWYRQQPGQSLTLIATANQGSEATYESGFVIDKFPISRPNLTFSTLTVSNMSPEDSSIYLCSVGIGFGKLFFGSGTQLSVL.

The J gene is TRBJ2-7, the V gene TRBV28, with 7 bases that match TRBD1. J lost 0 bases, V lost 6 bases, and 5 bases had no gene match. Germline V CDR1 and CDR2: MDHEN, SYDVKM. The CDR3 extends over 14 amino acids. In DNA, the CDR3 is TGTGCCAGCAGAACAGGGGAAAGCTCCTACGAGCAGTACTTC. It is translated as CASRTGESSYEQYF.

The chain carries TRBV7-8 and TRBJ1-5, with 8 bases that match TRBD1. There are 17 residues in the CDR3. The V segment lost 5 bases and the J segment 2 bases; nucleotides outside the gene matches: 11. Germline loops: CDR1 SGHVS, CDR2 FQNEAQ. CDR3 amino acids: CASSPQTGVRGNQPQHF. As DNA, the CDR3 is TGTGCCAGCAGCCCTCAGACAGGGGTAAGAGGCAATCAGCCCCAGCATTTT.

The chain combines TRBV10-3 with TRBJ2-7; D is perhaps TRBD2 (5 bases). The V gene lost 8 bases and the J gene lost 1 base, with 9 bases spanning the gap. This CDR3 is built from 12 residues. Looked up from germline, CDR1 is ENHRY and CDR2 is SYGVKD. In DNA form, the CDR3 reads TGTGCCATCCGGACTCGGTCCTACGAGCAGTACTTC. Its translation: CAIRTRSYEQYF.